A selection of T cell receptor beta chains follows, all from one sample in a study of CD4+ T cells in melanoma. The method was immunoSEQ multiplex PCR; TCRdb's version includes in-frame clones alone and lacks a portion of them. Among over 100,000 clones listed, 80% to 95% were seen once. Sample: peripheral blood. The receptors originated from a human donor with melanoma. Both conserved end residues are part of each CDR3. The D gene is left open where the match is weak. Part of the rows lack a size; the others show once, few, many or a class for expanded clones.

NA	TRBJ2-3	TRBV2	NA	TGTGCCAGCAGTGGAGACACGAGCACAGATACGCAGTATTTT	CASSGDTSTDTQYF
NA	TRBJ2-1	TRBV7-9	NA	TGTGCCAGCAGCTCTAAACTAGCCAATGAGCAGTTCTTC	CASSSKLANEQFF
NA	TRBJ1-1	TRBV11-2	NA	TGTGCCAGCAGCTTAGGGCAGGGCGCCGGGTTTAAAGCTTTCTTT	CASSLGQGAGFKAFF
NA	TRBJ2-7	TRBV2	TRBD2	TGTGCCAGCAAGGCGGGAGAATTTGGCTACGAGCAGTACTTC	CASKAGEFGYEQYF
NA	TRBJ1-4	TRBV5-1	TRBD1	TGCGCCAGCAGCTTGGCGTCAAGAGGGGGCCCTAATGAAAAACTGTTTTTT	CASSLASRGGPNEKLFF
NA	TRBJ2-3	TRBV5-1	NA	TGCGCCAGCAGCGTAAGTTTCACAGATACGCAGTATTTT	CASSVSFTDTQYF
NA	TRBJ1-6	TRBV18	NA	TGTGCCAGCTCACCCGCCGGTATAAGTACCTATAATTCACCCCTCCACTTT	CASSPAGISTYNSPLHF
few	TRBJ1-6	TRBV11-1	NA	TGTGCCAGCAGCTTGACGGGCAATAATTCACCCCTCCACTTT	CASSLTGNNSPLHF
NA	TRBJ1-2	TRBV2	NA	TGTGCCAGCAGTCCTGACAGGACCTCTAACTATGGCTACACCTTC	CASSPDRTSNYGYTF
NA	TRBJ2-5	TRBV2	NA	TGTGCCAGCAGTACCAAGTCTTGGGAGACCCAGTACTTC	CASSTKSWETQYF
NA	TRBJ1-2	TRBV5-6	NA	TGTGCCAGCAGCCTCCCAGCTAACTATGGCTACACCTTC	CASSLPANYGYTF
NA	TRBJ2-2	TRBV11-2	TRBD2	TGTGCCAGCAGCCCCCGGGGGGGCCGGTCGAACACCGGGGAGCTGTTTTTT	CASSPRGGRSNTGELFF
NA	TRBJ2-5	TRBV4-2	TRBD2	TGTGCCAGCAGCCAAGATGGGCTAGCGGGGGGACTGGTAGAGACCCAGTACTTC	CASSQDGLAGGLVETQYF
NA	TRBJ1-3	TRBV6-1	NA	TGTGCCAGCAGTGAAGCGCGAGGGAAGGTTGGAAACACCATATATTTT	CASSEARGKVGNTIYF
once	TRBJ2-5	TRBV7-9	NA	TGTGCCAGCAGATTCGGAGTCCAAGAGACCCAGTACTTC	CASRFGVQETQYF
once	TRBJ2-4	TRBV28	NA	TGTGCCAGCAGTTTCCCAGGACGAAGGGACATTCAGTACTTC	CASSFPGRRDIQYF
once	TRBJ2-3	TRBV5-8	NA	TGTGCCAGCAGCCTCGTGGATACGCAGTATTTT	CASSLVDTQYF
NA	TRBJ2-1	TRBV10-3	TRBD2	TGTGCCATCAGTGAGAGGGGACTAGCGGTAACCTACAATGAGCAGTTCTTC	CAISERGLAVTYNEQFF
NA	TRBJ2-7	TRBV5-5	NA	TGTGCCAGCAGCCCCACGAGGCTAGCCGTCAGAGGCGAGCAGTACTTC	CASSPTRLAVRGEQYF
NA	TRBJ2-1	TRBV28	TRBD2	TGTGCCAGCAGTCTGGAGCGGGGGAGCTCCTACAATGAGCAGTTCTTC	CASSLERGSSYNEQFF
NA	TRBJ2-7	TRBV6-5	TRBD1	TGTGCCAGCGGCAGGGGGAATAGAGAGCAGTACTTC	CASGRGNREQYF
NA	TRBJ2-7	TRBV9	NA	TGTGCCAGCAGCGTAGCCCTCCACTCGTACGAGCAGTACTTC	CASSVALHSYEQYF
NA	TRBJ1-6	TRBV30	NA	TGTGCCTGGAGTGGCACTCCCGCCTCAAATTCACCCCTCCACTTT	CAWSGTPASNSPLHF
NA	TRBJ2-5	TRBV7-2	TRBD2	TGTGCCAGCAGCTCCGCACGGGGGGGGTTCGGAGAGACCCAGTACTTC	CASSSARGGFGETQYF
NA	TRBJ2-3	TRBV7-2	NA	TGTGCCAGCAGCTTGACCGGGGTTAGCACAGATACGCAGTATTTT	CASSLTGVSTDTQYF
NA	TRBJ1-1	TRBV28	NA	TGTGCCAGCAGTTCACCGGGGAGAGCTTTCTTT	CASSSPGRAFF
NA	TRBJ1-5	TRBV10-3	NA	TGTGCCATCCGGGACAAACCCACAAGTCAGCCCCAGCATTTT	CAIRDKPTSQPQHF
NA	TRBJ2-1	TRBV10-2	TRBD2	TGCGCCAGCAGTGGATTAAGCGGGAGGTGGGGCAATGAGCAGTTCTTC	CASSGLSGRWGNEQFF
NA	TRBJ2-1	TRBV4-3	NA	TGCGCCAGCAGCCAAGATATGACAGGTAGTATGTTCTTC	CASSQDMTGSMFF
NA	TRBJ2-5	TRBV20-1	NA	TGCAGTGCTAGAGCCCAAGAGACCCAGTACTTC	CSARAQETQYF
NA	TRBJ1-1	TRBV28	TRBD1	TGTGCCAGCAGTCCGGACAGGGTAGGCACTGAAGCTTTCTTT	CASSPDRVGTEAFF
NA	TRBJ2-7	TRBV21-1	NA	TGTGCCAGCAGCAAAGGGGTAATCACGGGCGAGCAGTACTTC	CASSKGVITGEQYF
few	TRBJ2-7	TRBV25-1	TRBD2	TGTGCCAGCAGTAACAGCGGGGCAGGGGAGCAGTACTTC	CASSNSGAGEQYF
NA	TRBJ2-3	TRBV7-2	TRBD2	TGTGCCAGCACCACTCAGCGGGGGGTAGGCACAGATACGCAGTATTTT	CASTTQRGVGTDTQYF
NA	TRBJ2-5	TRBV28	NA	TGTGCCAGCAGTTCCACTATGCCGCAGGAGACCCAGTACTTC	CASSSTMPQETQYF
NA	TRBJ2-5	TRBV4-3	NA	TGCGCCAGCAGCCAAGATTTTAAGGACGGCGCGGAGACCCAGTACTTC	CASSQDFKDGAETQYF
once	TRBJ2-1	TRBV19	NA	TGTGCCAGTAGTCCTAGTTCCTACAATGAGCAGTTCTTC	CASSPSSYNEQFF
NA	TRBJ1-2	TRBV6-5	NA	TGTGCCAGCAGTCCCCTCCCCGGCTTACGAGGTGGCTACACCTTC	CASSPLPGLRGGYTF
once	TRBJ1-4	TRBV28	NA	TGTGCCAGCAGTCCCACTGGGAATGAAAAACTGTTTTTT	CASSPTGNEKLFF
NA	TRBJ2-7	TRBV5-4	NA	TGTGCCAGCAGCTTTGCAGGGCTCCCCGCTGGCGAGCAGTACTTC	CASSFAGLPAGEQYF
NA	TRBJ2-7	TRBV7-6	NA	TGTGCCAGCAGCTTAGGAGGTTCAGGAACCTACGAGCAGTACTTC	CASSLGGSGTYEQYF
NA	TRBJ2-7	TRBV19	NA	TGTGCCAGTAGTATTATGTCGATAGGGGGCTACGAGCAGTACTTC	CASSIMSIGGYEQYF
NA	TRBJ2-7	TRBV30	TRBD2	TGTGCCTGCACGAGGCGGGGGAGCTCCTACGAGCAGTACTTC	CACTRRGSSYEQYF
NA	TRBJ2-5	TRBV9	TRBD1	TGTGCCAGCAGCGTAGCCCTGACAGGGGAAGAGACCCAGTACTTC	CASSVALTGEETQYF
NA	TRBJ2-5	TRBV5-1	NA	TGCGCCAGCAGCTGGCTGGGTTCCTCTGAGGGGGAGACCCAGTACTTC	CASSWLGSSEGETQYF
NA	TRBJ2-7	TRBV4-3	NA	TGCGCCAGCAGCAGGGGAGCTACCTACGAGCAGTACTTC	CASSRGATYEQYF
few	TRBJ1-2	TRBV19	NA	TGTGCCAGTAGGGCCAGAGCTAACTATGGCTACACCTTC	CASRARANYGYTF
NA	TRBJ1-2	TRBV5-1	NA	TGCGCCAGCAGTTTGTCGGGGTTTTCCTATGGCTACACCTTC	CASSLSGFSYGYTF
NA	TRBJ1-5	TRBV29-1	NA	TGCAGCGTTGCCGACGGCAATCAGCCCCAGCATTTT	CSVADGNQPQHF
NA	TRBJ2-3	TRBV7-9	NA	TGTGCCAGCAGTCAGGGGGATACGCAGTATTTT	CASSQGDTQYF
few	TRBJ1-1	TRBV5-1	NA	TGCGCCAGCAGCTTGCAGGGTCGCACTGAAGCTTTCTTT	CASSLQGRTEAFF
NA	TRBJ2-1	TRBV19	TRBD1	TGTGCCAGTAGTAGACAGGGGATATACAATGAGCAGTTCTTC	CASSRQGIYNEQFF
NA	TRBJ2-3	TRBV5-5	NA	TGTGCCAGCAGTATTACCGGTGAGTATTTT	CASSITGEYF